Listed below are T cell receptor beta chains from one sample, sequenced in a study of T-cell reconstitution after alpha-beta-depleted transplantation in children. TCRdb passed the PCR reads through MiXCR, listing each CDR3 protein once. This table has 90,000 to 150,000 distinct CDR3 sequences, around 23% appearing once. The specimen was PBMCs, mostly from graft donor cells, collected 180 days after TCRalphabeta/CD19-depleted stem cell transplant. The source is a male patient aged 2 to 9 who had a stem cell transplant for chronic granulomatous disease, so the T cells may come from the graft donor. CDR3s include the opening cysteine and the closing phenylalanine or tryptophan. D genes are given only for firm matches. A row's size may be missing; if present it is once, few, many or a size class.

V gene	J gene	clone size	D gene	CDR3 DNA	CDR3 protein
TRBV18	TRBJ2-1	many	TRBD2	TGTGCCAGCTCACCACGACTAGCGCGGAATGAGCAGTTCTTC	CASSPRLARNEQFF
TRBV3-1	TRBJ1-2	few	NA	TGTGCCAGCAGCCAGGAGTGTTGGCGCAGGTTGAACTATGGCTACACCTTC	CASSQECWRRLNYGYTF
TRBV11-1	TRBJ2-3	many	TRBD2	TGTGCCAGCAGCTACTCGGCTAGCGGGAAGAGGGTTTGGACAGATACGCAGTATTTT	CASSYSASGKRVWTDTQYF
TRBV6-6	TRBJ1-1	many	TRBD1	TGTGCCAGCAGTTACTCTGAGGACAGGGCAGCTTTCTTT	CASSYSEDRAAFF
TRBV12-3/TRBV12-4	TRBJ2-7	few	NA	TGTGCCAGCAGTTTTGGTGGTCCTAGCTCCTACGAGCAGTACTTC	CASSFGGPSSYEQYF
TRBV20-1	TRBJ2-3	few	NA	TGCAGTGCTGTCGTTCCCAGCACAGATACGCAGTATTTT	CSAVVPSTDTQYF
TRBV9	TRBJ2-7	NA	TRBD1	TGTGCCAGCAGCGTAGGTCCCGGACAGGTCTCCTACGAGCAGTACTTC	CASSVGPGQVSYEQYF
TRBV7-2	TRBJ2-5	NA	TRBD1	TGTGCCAGCAGTCCAACGACAGGGGACTGGGAGACCCAGTACTTC	CASSPTTGDWETQYF
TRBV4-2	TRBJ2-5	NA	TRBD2	TGTGCCAGCAGCCAAATCGGGGGGGACGGGGAGACCCAGTACTTC	CASSQIGGDGETQYF
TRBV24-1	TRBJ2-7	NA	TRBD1	TGTGCCACCCGGGACAGGGGGGCCGAGCAGTACTTC	CATRDRGAEQYF
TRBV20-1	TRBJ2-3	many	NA	TGCAGTGCTCCGCTAACGGGGAGGTGGGCAGATACGCAGTATTTT	CSAPLTGRWADTQYF
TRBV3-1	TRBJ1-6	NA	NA	TGTGCCAGCAGCCAAGAGGGTATCCGTAATTCACCCCTCCACTTT	CASSQEGIRNSPLHF
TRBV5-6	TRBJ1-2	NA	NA	TGTGCCAGCAGCTTGGCGCCGCAGTATGGCTACACCTTC	CASSLAPQYGYTF
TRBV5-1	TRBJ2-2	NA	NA	TGCGCCAGCAGTCAGAAGGGGACCGGGGAGCTGTTTTTT	CASSQKGTGELFF
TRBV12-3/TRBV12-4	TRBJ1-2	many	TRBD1	TGTGCCAGCGGAAGACAGGGATCCTATGGCTACACCTTC	CASGRQGSYGYTF
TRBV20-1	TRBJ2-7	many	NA	TGCAGTGCCGAACCCACAGGGACCTACGAGCAGTACTTC	CSAEPTGTYEQYF
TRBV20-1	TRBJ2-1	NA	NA	TGCAGTGCTAGAGGGCCGGGAAGAAGCAATGAGCAGTTCTTC	CSARGPGRSNEQFF
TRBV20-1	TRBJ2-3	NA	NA	TGCAGTGCTAGAGATGCCGGGCGCACAGATACGCAGTATTTT	CSARDAGRTDTQYF
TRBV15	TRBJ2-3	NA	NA	TGTGCCACCAGCTCCGAGGGGGAAGCCACAGATACGCAGTATTTT	CATSSEGEATDTQYF
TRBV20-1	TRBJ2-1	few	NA	TGCAGTGCTCAATCAGCGGCTCAGAGCTCCTACAATGAGCAGTTCTTC	CSAQSAAQSSYNEQFF
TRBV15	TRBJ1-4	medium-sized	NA	TGTGCCACCAGCACCTGGACTAATGAAAAACTGTTTTTT	CATSTWTNEKLFF
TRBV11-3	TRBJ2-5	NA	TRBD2	TGTGCCAGCAGCTTAGGCCCGACTAGCGGGGGTCAAGAGACCCAGTACTTC	CASSLGPTSGGQETQYF
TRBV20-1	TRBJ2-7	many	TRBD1	TGCAGTGCTAGACCCGGGACAGGACGACAGCAGTACTTC	CSARPGTGRQQYF
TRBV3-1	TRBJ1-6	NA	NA	TGTGCCAGCAGCCAAGAGCGAGGACGGACACCCCTCCACTTT	CASSQERGRTPLHF
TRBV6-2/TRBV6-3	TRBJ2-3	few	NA	TGTGCCATACGGACAGTCACAGATACGCAGTATTTT	CAIRTVTDTQYF
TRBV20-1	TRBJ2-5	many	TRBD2	TGCAGTGCTAGAGGTCTAGCGGGAGCAGAGACCCAGTACTTC	CSARGLAGAETQYF
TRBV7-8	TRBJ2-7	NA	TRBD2	TGTGCCAGCAGCGTGAGGCGGCTAGCGGGAGGAGGCGAGCAGTACTTC	CASSVRRLAGGGEQYF
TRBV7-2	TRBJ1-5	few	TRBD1	TGTGCCAGCAGCTCAACCGGGACAGGCAATCAGCCCCAGCATTTT	CASSSTGTGNQPQHF
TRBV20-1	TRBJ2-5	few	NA	TGCAGTGCTCCCATGGGAATTACAAGGGGACAAGAGACCCAGTACTTC	CSAPMGITRGQETQYF
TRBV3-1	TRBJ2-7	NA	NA	TGTGCCAGCAGCCCCCCATCCTCCACCTACGAGCAGTACTTC	CASSPPSSTYEQYF
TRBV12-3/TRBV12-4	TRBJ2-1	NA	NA	TGTGCCAGCAGTTTCGTGGACGATGGCTACAATGAGCAGTTCTTC	CASSFVDDGYNEQFF
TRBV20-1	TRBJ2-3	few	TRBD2	TGCAGTGGGGGAGGGGACACAGATACGCAGTATTTT	CSGGGDTDTQYF
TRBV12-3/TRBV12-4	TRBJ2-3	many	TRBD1	TGTGCCAGCAGTCCCCGGGACAGGGGAACAGATACGCAGTATTTT	CASSPRDRGTDTQYF
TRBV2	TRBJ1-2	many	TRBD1	TGTGCCAGCAACAAGGACAGGGTTGACTATGGCTACACCTTC	CASNKDRVDYGYTF